This T cell receptor (beta chain) was profiled in a study of a mutant IDH1 vaccine in newly diagnosed glioma. About the study: The sex distribution of treated patients was about 62% male and roughly 40% female, with a mean age of around 40 years.

Time point reported: week 11, during vaccination. Vaccinated patients received 300 ug of mutant IDH1 20-mer peptide per dose, with topical imiquimod. This clone appeared a few times. What it binds is not known. This CDR3 is 14 amino acids long. In germline, CDR1 is SGHKS, CDR2 YYEKEE (reference sequence). The repertoire was sequenced with immunoSEQ multiplex PCR; TCRdb's copy has only in-frame clones and lacks some. The sample includes around 60,000 clones, roughly 90% of them seen just once. The input for sequencing was PBMCs, taken from a glioma patient whose treatment included an IDH1 peptide vaccine. The clonotype originates from a man aged 35-49 years with glioma. The gene calls are TRBV5-5 and TRBJ2-5; weak D call: TRBD1 (6 bases). The DNA end is a closer match to TRBJ2-7, so the J assignment may be wrong. The CDR3 sequence is CASGTGLSSYEQYF. The CDR3 nucleotides read TGTGCCAGCGGTACAGGGTTGAGCTCCTACGAGCAGTACTTC.